This T cell receptor beta chain originates from a study of beta chain features in type 1 diabetes. As for the study in general: Similarity in age, gender and cell yields was seen between patients and healthy donors. The study's findings and limits: TCRB CDR3 length was moderately but significantly reduced in all four CD4+ subsets of Type 1 diabetes patients. At VDJ recombination sites, type 1 diabetes patients had fewer insertions and more deleted nucleotides. Sequencing used cDNA, and cells with high TCR expression could therefore be over-represented.

This CDR3 is 14 amino acids long. Between the trimmed V and J ends, which lost 0 bases and 2 bases, there was a span of 9 bases. Looked up from germline, CDR1 is GTSNPN and CDR2 is SVGIG (reference sequence). Sequencing targeted expressed TCRB transcripts, as all isolated RNA had been reverse transcribed. TCRdb keeps only in-frame clones here, not all; method: immunoSEQ multiplex PCR. There are 310,000 or so clones in the sample; around 9% occur only once, and 1% lies in the top ten. For this clone: Its antigen is unknown.

Each population that was sorted was more than 95% pure. This clonotype was sampled from a man aged 30 to 39 with type 1 diabetes. The chain combines TRBV30 with TRBJ2-3; possibly TRBD2 for D (6 bases). The source material was central memory CD4+ T cells from blood. The CDR3 spells CAWSVGTATDTQYF. CDR3 in DNA: TGTGCCTGGAGTGTGGGGACTGCCACAGATACGCAGTATTTT.